What follows is one T cell receptor beta chain and its context. This sample is drawn from a study of cytomegalovirus exposure and HLA in healthy donors. It was with 60 Vbeta and 13 Jbeta primers that the PCR ran. Measured with immunoSEQ multiplex PCR; TCRdb has only the in-frame clones, and not every one. Of some 210,000 clones in the sample, approximately 87% were seen once. Sequences were obtained from PBMCs. This TCR was recovered from a man younger than 40 in good health and CMV-seronegative.

The CDR3 here is CSVGDRGTDGYTF. As DNA, the CDR3 is TGCAGCGTCGGGGACAGGGGTACGGATGGCTACACCTTC. The chain joins TRBV29-1 to TRBJ1-2, with TRBD1 matching 10 bases. The CDR3 is made up of 13 amino acids. V lost 6 bases to trimming and J lost 6 bases; unmatched junction nucleotides: 7. CDR1 and CDR2 (germline): SQVTM, ANQGSEA.